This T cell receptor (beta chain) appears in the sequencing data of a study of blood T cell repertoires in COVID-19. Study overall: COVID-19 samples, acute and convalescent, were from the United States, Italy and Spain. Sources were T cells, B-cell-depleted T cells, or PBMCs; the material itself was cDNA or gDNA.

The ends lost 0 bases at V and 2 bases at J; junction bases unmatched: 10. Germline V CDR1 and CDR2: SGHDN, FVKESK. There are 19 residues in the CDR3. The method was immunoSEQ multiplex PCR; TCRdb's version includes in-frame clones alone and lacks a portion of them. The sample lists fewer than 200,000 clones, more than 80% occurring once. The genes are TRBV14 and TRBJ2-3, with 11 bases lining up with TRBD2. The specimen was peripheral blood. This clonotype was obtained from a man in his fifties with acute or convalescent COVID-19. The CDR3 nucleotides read TGTGCCAGCAGCCAAGATCGGCTAGCGGGAGGTCTCAACACAGATACGCAGTATTTT. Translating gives CASSQDRLAGGLNTDTQYF. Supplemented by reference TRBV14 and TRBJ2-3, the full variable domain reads EAGVTQFPSHSVIEKGQTVTLRCDPISGHDNLYWYRRVMGKEIKFLLHFVKESKQDESGMPNNRFLAERTGGTYSTLKVQPAELEDSGVYFCASSQDRLAGGLNTDTQYFGPGTRLTVL.